The 15 T cell receptor beta chains listed next were all sequenced from one sample in a study of PD-1 blockade in classical Hodgkin lymphoma. Each patient experienced a relapse that followed autologous stem cell transplantation, and brentuximab vedotin exposure varied. Negative selection with magnetic separation was used to purify CD4+ T cells from thawed PBMCs. Method: immunoSEQ multiplex PCR; TCRdb's copy keeps in-frame clones and lacks some. The data hold 7,500 to 8,000 clones, with approximately 90% observed a single time. The sample consisted of CD4+ T cells from blood, taken at baseline. Every receptor here comes from a human donor with classical Hodgkin lymphoma.

This chain connects TRBV15 to TRBJ1-2; maybe TRBD1 (6 bases). The ends were cut back, 0 bases at V and 14 bases at J, with 16 bases in the middle. This CDR3 is built from 13 residues. CDR1 and CDR2 (germline): LNHNV, YYDKDF (reference sequence). The CDR3 DNA sequence: TGTGCCACCAGCAGAGATCTAGGACAGCCCTATACCTTC. It is translated as CATSRDLGQPYTF.

The rearrangement joins TRBV4-1 to TRBJ1-2; 10 bases match TRBD1. The germline V gene encodes CDR1 MGHRA and CDR2 YSYEKL. V shed 1 base and J 3 bases; nucleotides not matched to a gene: 11. This CDR3 is built from 18 residues. CDR3 coding DNA: TGCGCCAGCAGCCAAGCCCTTTCCGGGACAGGGGCCGACTATGGCTACACCTTC. Its translation is CASSQALSGTGADYGYTF.

This chain's CDR3 is CASLGTVYEQYF. The CDR3 coding sequence is TGTGCCAGCTTGGGGACCGTCTACGAGCAGTACTTC. The rearrangement links TRBV6-1 to TRBJ2-7; the D gene could be TRBD1 or TRBD2 (5 bases each). Germline V lookup: CDR1 MNHNS, CDR2 SASEGT. V was shortened by 8 bases and J by 3 bases, with 11 bases between the two germline ends. The CDR3 extends over 12 amino acids.

The chain employs TRBV2 and TRBJ2-3, with TRBD2 as a possible D gene (6 bases). The germline V gene has CDR1 SNHLY and CDR2 FYNNEI. This CDR3 region has 15 residues. Trimming cost V 0 bases and J 3 bases, with 10 bases left between them. CDR3 DNA: TGTGCCAGCAGTGAAGCGCTTCGGGGGACAGATACGCAGTATTTT. This translates into CASSEALRGTDTQYF.

The chain couples TRBV15 to TRBJ1-5; D is perhaps TRBD1 (5 bases). The V end lost 0 bases, the J end lost 1 base, and 16 bases lay between the germline ends. CDR1 and CDR2 (germline): LNHNV, YYDKDF (reference sequence). This CDR3 is 18 amino acids long. CDR3 region: CATSREVGKRDSNQPQHF. In DNA, the CDR3 is TGTGCCACCAGCAGAGAGGTGGGGAAAAGGGACAGCAATCAGCCCCAGCATTTT.

The CDR3, as DNA: TGTGCCAGCAGCTTGGGGACTAGCGGAGGGGGAAGTTTGTTAGAGACCCAGTACTTC. This translates into CASSLGTSGGGSLLETQYF. The chain links TRBV5-4 to TRBJ2-5, with 10 bases that match TRBD2. The CDR3 is 19 amino acids. Germline assignment: CDR1 SGHNT and CDR2 YYREEE (reference sequence). V lost 0 bases and J lost 4; bases outside the gene matches: 15.

The rearrangement uses TRBV11-1 and TRBJ1-2; D call uncertain. Germline lookup yields CDR1 SGHAT and CDR2 FQDESV (reference sequence). V gave up 1 base and J gave up 8 bases, with 11 bases separating them. CDR3 length: 13 amino acids. The CDR3 DNA reads TGTGCCAGCAGCTTAGAATCGGGCACCGGCTACACCTTC. Protein product: CASSLESGTGYTF. Supplemented by reference TRBV11-1 and TRBJ1-2, the full variable domain reads EAEVAQSPRYKITEKSQAVAFWCDPISGHATLYWYRQILGQGPELLVQFQDESVVDDSQLPKDRFSAERLKGVDSTLKIQPAELGDSAMYLCASSLESGTGYTFGSGTRLTVV.

The chain has TRBV5-6 and TRBJ1-3, with a tentative D call TRBD1 (5 bases). Germline V gene sequence: CDR1 SGHDT, CDR2 YYEEEE. CDR3 size: 13 residues. The V end lost 4 bases, the J end lost 5 bases, and 10 bases lay between the germline ends. The CDR3 DNA follows: TGTGCCAGCAGCGGGGCCGCGAGAAACACCATATATTTT. It translates to CASSGAARNTIYF.

In this sample, this clone turned up once. The chain is built from TRBV4-1 and TRBJ2-1; D possibly corresponds to TRBD2 (6 bases). Trimming left V 3 bases short and J 0 bases short, with 12 bases between. CDR1 MGHRA and CDR2 YSYEKL come from the germline V gene. The CDR3 has 16 residues. CDR3 in amino acids: CASSHLARSSYNEQFF. The CDR3 coding sequence is TGCGCCAGCAGCCACCTAGCGAGGAGCTCCTACAATGAGCAGTTCTTC.

V and J are TRBV5-1 and TRBJ2-5; a possible D gene is TRBD1 (6 bases). Germline-derived CDR1 and CDR2 are SGHRS and YFSETQ. This CDR3 has 14 amino acids. Trimming took 1 base from V and 1 from J, leaving 8 bases between them. The chain's CDR3 is CASSLQDSQETQYF. CDR3 bases: TGCGCCAGCAGCTTGCAGGACAGCCAAGAGACCCAGTACTTC. The variable domain in full, with the rest retrieved from reference TRBV5-1 and TRBJ2-5, is KAGVTQTPRYLIKTRGQQVTLSCSPISGHRSVSWYQQTPGQGLQFLFEYFSETQRNKGNFPGRFSGRQFSNSRSEMNVSTLELGDSALYLCASSLQDSQETQYFGPGTRLLVL.

V and J are TRBV27 and TRBJ2-1, with TRBD2 matching 16 bases. Germline assignment: CDR1 MNHEY and CDR2 SMNVEV (reference sequence). The junction had 8 bases not matched to a gene; V was cut back by 7 bases and J by 2 bases. The CDR3 runs 18 residues. The CDR3 nucleotides are TGTGCCAGCACTACCGGGACTAGCGGGAGGGCCCCCTACAATGAGCAGTTCTTC. It codes for CASTTGTSGRAPYNEQFF.

V and J are TRBV15 and TRBJ1-1; D is unclear. V was pared by 3 bases and J by 6 bases, with 11 bases between. Looked up from germline, CDR1 is LNHNV and CDR2 is YYDKDF (reference sequence). The CDR3 consists of 13 residues. CDR3 amino acids: CATSRGLEAEAFF. CDR3 sequence (DNA): TGTGCCACCAGCAGGGGCCTAGAAGCTGAAGCTTTCTTT. The entire variable domain, with the rest obtained from reference TRBV15 and TRBJ1-1, is as follows: DAMVIQNPRYQVTQFGKPVTLSCSQTLNHNVMYWYQQKSSQAPKLLFHYYDKDFNNEADTPDNFQSRRPNTSFCFLDIRSPGLGDTAMYLCATSRGLEAEAFFGQGTRLTVV.

V gene TRBV6-5 combines with J gene TRBJ1-3; no clear D gene. Germline values: CDR1 MNHEY, CDR2 SVGAGI. The CDR3 has 12 amino acids. Trimming removed 6 bases at V and 4 bases at J, with 7 bases between. The CDR3 DNA is TGTGCCAGCAGGGGCGCAGGAAACACCATATATTTT. It translates to CASRGAGNTIYF.

This chain joins TRBV28 and TRBJ2-3; no definite D call. Germline V CDR1 and CDR2: MDHEN, SYDVKM. V was clipped by 6 bases and J by 2 bases, with 6 bases between them. The CDR3 extends over 12 amino acids. CDR3 DNA: TGTGCCAGCAGCCCGCCCACAGATACGCAGTATTTT. As protein: CASSPPTDTQYF.

This clone was observed a few times. The rearrangement links TRBV10-3 to TRBJ2-7; D is undetermined. CDR1 ENHRY and CDR2 SYGVKD come from the germline V gene. The CDR3 extends over 11 amino acids. V lost 11 bases and J lost 3, with 11 bases in between. The CDR3 loop is CAVQENYEQYF. CDR3 in DNA: TGTGCCGTCCAGGAGAACTACGAGCAGTACTTC.